The rows below give T cell receptor beta chains drawn from one sample of a study of response to subunit inactivated influenza vaccine. MiXCR, run by TCRdb on the RT-PCR reads, gives a single entry per CDR3 protein. The data show about 650,000 distinct CDR3 sequences, 13% to 15% seen once. The sequencing used PBMCs from blood, collected 14 days before vaccination. These receptors all come from a man over 45 who received an inactivated influenza vaccine. CDR3s include the opening cysteine and the closing phenylalanine or tryptophan. Each record gives: clone size, V gene, D gene, J gene, CDR3 protein, CDR3 DNA. A D gene is named only where the DNA matches it firmly. The listing skips clone size in some rows; elsewhere it reads once, few, many or a size class.

>few|TRBV3-1|TRBD2|TRBJ2-1
CASSRWDYRGWDEQFF
TGTGCCAGCAGCCGCTGGGACTACCGGGGGTGGGATGAGCAGTTCTTC
>few|TRBV3-1|.|TRBJ2-7
CASSPPYGQQYF
TGTGCCAGCAGCCCCCCTTACGGACAGCAGTACTTC
>many|TRBV6-2/TRBV6-3|TRBD1|TRBJ2-1
CASSQQGGYNEQFF
TGTGCCAGCAGTCAACAGGGGGGCTACAATGAGCAGTTCTTC
>.|TRBV29-1|.|TRBJ2-4
CSVVRTDKNIQYF
TGCAGCGTTGTTAGGACAGACAAAAACATTCAGTACTTC
>few|TRBV24-1|.|TRBJ2-2
CATSSRGAVAGELFF
TGTGCCACCAGTTCCCGGGGGGCGGTTGCCGGGGAGCTGTTTTTT
>.|TRBV6-2/TRBV6-3|.|TRBJ2-6
CASSYGTRISSGANVLTF
TGTGCCAGCAGTTACGGTACTCGTATATCCTCTGGGGCCAACGTCCTGACTTTC
>few|TRBV6-1|.|TRBJ2-3
CASSGLGQMDTQYF
TGTGCCAGCAGTGGTCTCGGACAGATGGATACGCAGTATTTT
>few|TRBV10-3|.|TRBJ2-7
CAISEGSEGNEQYF
TGTGCCATCAGTGAGGGATCGGAGGGTAACGAGCAGTACTTC
>.|TRBV11-1|.|TRBJ1-2
CASSRNSRGYTF
TGTGCCAGCAGTCGAAACAGCCGCGGCTACACCTTC
>.|TRBV5-1|.|TRBJ2-3
CASSLWGRADTQYF
TGCGCCAGCAGCTTGTGGGGGCGTGCAGATACGCAGTATTTT
>many|TRBV12-3/TRBV12-4|TRBD1|TRBJ2-2
CASSRDSYTGELFF
TGTGCCAGCAGTCGGGACAGCTACACCGGGGAGCTGTTTTTT
>.|TRBV28|.|TRBJ2-7
CASHATSYEQYF
TGTGCCAGCCACGCCACCTCCTACGAGCAGTACTTC
>few|TRBV7-2|TRBD1|TRBJ2-2
CASSPRTGTGAGELFF
TGTGCCAGCAGCCCCCGAACCGGGACAGGGGCCGGGGAGCTGTTTTTT
>.|TRBV11-2|TRBD2|TRBJ2-1
CASSLEISGSVSYNEQFF
TGTGCCAGCAGCTTAGAAATTAGCGGGAGCGTTTCCTACAATGAGCAGTTCTTC
>.|TRBV24-1|.|TRBJ2-2
CATSVAGENTGELFF
TGTGCCACCAGTGTCGCAGGGGAGAACACCGGGGAGCTGTTTTTT
>few|TRBV2|.|TRBJ2-3
CASSVRDGTDTQYF
TGTGCCAGCAGTGTGAGGGATGGCACAGATACGCAGTATTTT
>few|TRBV24-1|.|TRBJ2-3
CATSDWTEGDTQYF
TGTGCCACCAGCGACTGGACGGAGGGGGATACGCAGTATTTT
>many|TRBV13|.|TRBJ2-2
CASSRGKSTGELFF
TGTGCCAGCAGCAGGGGAAAGAGCACCGGGGAGCTGTTTTTT
>.|TRBV12-3/TRBV12-4|.|TRBJ2-7
CASSLARYGGEQYF
TGTGCCAGCAGTTTAGCACGATACGGAGGAGAGCAGTACTTC
>many|TRBV10-2|TRBD1|TRBJ2-7
CASGTGALYEQYF
TGCGCTTCCGGGACAGGAGCACTCTACGAGCAGTACTTC
>few|TRBV6-5|TRBD1|TRBJ2-3
CASSSQPGQGVGDTQYF
TGTGCCAGCAGTTCTCAACCGGGACAGGGAGTAGGAGATACGCAGTATTTT
>.|TRBV7-8|TRBD1|TRBJ1-1
CASSFRQGRWTEAFF
TGTGCCAGCAGCTTCAGACAGGGACGGTGGACTGAAGCTTTCTTT
>.|TRBV20-1|TRBD1|TRBJ2-2
CSARQGATGELFF
TGCAGTGCCCGACAGGGGGCCACCGGGGAGCTGTTTTTT
>.|TRBV5-6|.|TRBJ2-7
CASSPDSLSEQYF
TGTGCCAGCAGCCCCGACAGTCTCAGCGAGCAGTACTTC
>.|TRBV7-9|TRBD2|TRBJ2-1
CASSLTWREGNEQFF
TGTGCCAGCAGCCTCACTTGGAGGGAGGGCAATGAGCAGTTCTTC
>.|TRBV7-2|.|TRBJ2-7
CASSLVEDGTRAYEQYF
TGTGCCAGCAGCTTAGTAGAGGACGGGACACGAGCCTACGAGCAGTACTTC
>.|TRBV28|TRBD1|TRBJ2-5
CASSLKGGVIGTQYF
TGTGCCAGCAGTTTAAAAGGGGGCGTAATCGGGACCCAGTACTTC
>few|TRBV6-2/TRBV6-3|.|TRBJ2-2
CASTRTANTGELFF
TGTGCCAGCACCCGGACAGCGAACACCGGGGAGCTGTTTTTT
>few|TRBV3-1|.|TRBJ1-5
CASSQDGADSNQPQHF
TGTGCCAGCAGCCAAGACGGAGCAGATAGCAATCAGCCCCAGCATTTT
>few|TRBV28|.|TRBJ2-7
CASTNEGKNYEQYF
TGTGCCAGCACAAACGAGGGCAAAAACTACGAGCAGTACTTC
>.|TRBV15|.|TRBJ2-2
CATSGRGNTGELFF
TGTGCCACCAGCGGTCGAGGTAACACCGGGGAGCTGTTTTTT
>few|TRBV2|TRBD1|TRBJ1-6
CARRGQINSPLHF
TGTGCCAGGAGGGGACAGATTAATTCACCCCTCCACTTT
>few|TRBV20-1|.|TRBJ2-1
CSANSGQYNEQFF
TGCAGTGCGAACTCAGGACAGTACAATGAGCAGTTCTTC
>few|TRBV5-1|.|TRBJ2-2
CASSVDRFNTGELFF
TGCGCCAGCAGCGTTGACAGGTTTAACACCGGGGAGCTGTTTTTT